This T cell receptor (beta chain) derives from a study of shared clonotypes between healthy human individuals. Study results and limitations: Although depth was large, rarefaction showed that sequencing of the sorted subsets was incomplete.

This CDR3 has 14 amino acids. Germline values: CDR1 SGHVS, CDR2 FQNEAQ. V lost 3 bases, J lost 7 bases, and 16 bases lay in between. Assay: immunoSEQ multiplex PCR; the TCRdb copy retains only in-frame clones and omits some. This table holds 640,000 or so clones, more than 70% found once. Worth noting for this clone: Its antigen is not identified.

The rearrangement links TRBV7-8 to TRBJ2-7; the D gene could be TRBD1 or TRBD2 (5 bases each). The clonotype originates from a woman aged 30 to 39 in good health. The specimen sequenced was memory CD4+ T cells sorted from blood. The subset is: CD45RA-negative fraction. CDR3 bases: TGTGCCAGCAGCTTGGGACGGCTTACGGAAGAGCAGTACTTC. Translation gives CASSLGRLTEEQYF.